This T cell receptor (beta chain) was obtained from a study of T cell responses to AZD1222 COVID-19 vaccine. Study in general: It was second doses at about 4 or about 12 weeks that were pooled. The study's findings and limits: Possibly, clonal diversity was underestimated; donors were largely white British and included more females.

CDR1 SQVTM and CDR2 ANQGSEA come from the germline V gene. The CDR3 length is 13 residues. V was cut by 1 base and J by 4 bases, with 10 bases left in between. Sequenced by immunoSEQ multiplex PCR; TCRdb stores in-frame clones only, minus some. The sample lists about 86,000 clones; about 88% were seen once. This clone was seen a single time. What it binds is not known. This sequence joins TRBV29-1 and TRBJ1-2, with D perhaps TRBD1 (5 bases). The sample consisted of peripheral blood, taken on day 0 of AZD1222 vaccination. This receptor was identified in an adult in good health. The CDR3 loop is CSVEVGGGYGYTF. The CDR3 DNA reads as TGCAGCGTTGAAGTGGGGGGTGGCTATGGCTACACCTTC.